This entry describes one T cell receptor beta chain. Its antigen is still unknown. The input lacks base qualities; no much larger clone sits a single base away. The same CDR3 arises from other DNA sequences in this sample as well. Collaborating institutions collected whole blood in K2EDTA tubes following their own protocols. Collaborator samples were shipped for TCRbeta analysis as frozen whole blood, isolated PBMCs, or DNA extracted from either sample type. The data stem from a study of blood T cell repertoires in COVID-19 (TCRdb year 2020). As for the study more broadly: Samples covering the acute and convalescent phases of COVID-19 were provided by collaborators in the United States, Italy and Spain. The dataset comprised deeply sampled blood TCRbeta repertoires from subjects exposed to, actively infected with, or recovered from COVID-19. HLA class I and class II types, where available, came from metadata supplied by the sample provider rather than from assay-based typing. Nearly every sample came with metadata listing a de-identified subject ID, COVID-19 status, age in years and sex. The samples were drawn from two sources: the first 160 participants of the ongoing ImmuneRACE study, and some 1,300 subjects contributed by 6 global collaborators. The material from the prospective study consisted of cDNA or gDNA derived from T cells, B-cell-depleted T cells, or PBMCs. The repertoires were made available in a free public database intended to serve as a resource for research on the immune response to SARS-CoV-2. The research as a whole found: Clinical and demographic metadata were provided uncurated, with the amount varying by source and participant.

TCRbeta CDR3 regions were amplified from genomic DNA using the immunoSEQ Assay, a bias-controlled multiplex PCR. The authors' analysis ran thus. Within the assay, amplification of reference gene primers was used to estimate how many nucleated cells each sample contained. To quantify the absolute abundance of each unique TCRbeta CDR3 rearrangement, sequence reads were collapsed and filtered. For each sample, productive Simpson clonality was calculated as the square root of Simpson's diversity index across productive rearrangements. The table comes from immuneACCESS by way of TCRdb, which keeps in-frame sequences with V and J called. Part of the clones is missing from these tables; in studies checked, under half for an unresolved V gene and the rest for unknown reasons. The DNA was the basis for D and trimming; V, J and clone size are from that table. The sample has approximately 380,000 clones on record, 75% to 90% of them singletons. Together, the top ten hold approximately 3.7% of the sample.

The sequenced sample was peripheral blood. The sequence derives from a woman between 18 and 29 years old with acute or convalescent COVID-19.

The CDR3 loop reads CASSLGRGSQETQYF. The bases read TGCGCCAGCAGCTTGGGCAGGGGCTCCCAAGAGACCCAGTACTTC. Recombination joined TRBV5-1 with TRBJ2-5; the D gene is perhaps TRBD1, on 6 matching bases. V was cut back by 0 bases and J by 1 base, leaving a gap of 10 bases between them. From the germline V gene, CDR1 is SGHRS and CDR2 is YFSETQ. The CDR3, cysteine through phenylalanine, is 15 amino acids long. The DNA shown is the 45-base CDR3, in frame from base 1. Full variable domain (CDR3 extended with the reference TRBV5-1 and TRBJ2-5 proteins): KAGVTQTPRYLIKTRGQQVTLSCSPISGHRSVSWYQQTPGQGLQFLFEYFSETQRNKGNFPGRFSGRQFSNSRSEMNVSTLELGDSALYLCASSLGRGSQETQYFGPGTRLLVL.